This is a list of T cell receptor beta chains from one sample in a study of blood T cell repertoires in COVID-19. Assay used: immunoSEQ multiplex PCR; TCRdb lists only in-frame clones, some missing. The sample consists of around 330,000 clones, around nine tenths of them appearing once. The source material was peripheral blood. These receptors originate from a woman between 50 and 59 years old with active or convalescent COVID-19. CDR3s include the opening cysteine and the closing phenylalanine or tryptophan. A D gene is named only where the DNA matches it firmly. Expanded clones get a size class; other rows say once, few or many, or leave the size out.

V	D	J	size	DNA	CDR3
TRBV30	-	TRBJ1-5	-	TGTGCCTGGAGTCTTTTTCCGGGGAATCAGCCCCAGCATTTT	CAWSLFPGNQPQHF
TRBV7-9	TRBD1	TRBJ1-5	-	TGTGCCAGCAGCTTAGAGGGGGCGCATCAGCCCCAGCATTTT	CASSLEGAHQPQHF
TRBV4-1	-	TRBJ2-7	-	TGCGCCAGCAGCCAAGTAGGCGCGGGGTACGAGCAGTACTTC	CASSQVGAGYEQYF
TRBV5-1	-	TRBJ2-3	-	TGCGCCAGCAGTCAGGGGCCGCAACTCACAGATACGCAGTATTTT	CASSQGPQLTDTQYF
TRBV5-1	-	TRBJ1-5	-	TGCGCCAGCAGCTTGGGGGCAGCTAATCAGCCCCAGCATTTT	CASSLGAANQPQHF
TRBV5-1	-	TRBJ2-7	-	TGCGCCAGCAGCTTGGAGGGCAGGGCCCCCACCTACGAGCAGTACTTC	CASSLEGRAPTYEQYF
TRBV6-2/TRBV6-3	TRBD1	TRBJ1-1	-	TGTGCCAGCAGTGACAGGGATAACACTGAAGCTTTCTTT	CASSDRDNTEAFF
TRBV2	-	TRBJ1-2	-	TGTGCCAGCAGTGACCCCGCTAACTATGGCTACACCTTC	CASSDPANYGYTF
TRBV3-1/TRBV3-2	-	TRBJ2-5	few	TGTGCCAGCAGCGTCGCTGGAGGGGAAGAGACCCAGTACTTC	CASSVAGGEETQYF
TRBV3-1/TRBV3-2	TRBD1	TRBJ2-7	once	TGTGCCAGCAGCCCGGACAGGATATACGAGCAGTACTTC	CASSPDRIYEQYF
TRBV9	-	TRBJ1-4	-	TGTGCCAGCAGCGTTATGGCTGCAACTAATGAAAAACTGTTTTTT	CASSVMAATNEKLFF
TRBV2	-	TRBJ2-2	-	TGTGCCAGCAGTGAACAGGCAGGGTTCCTCGGGGAGCTGTTTTTT	CASSEQAGFLGELFF
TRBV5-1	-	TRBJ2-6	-	TGCGCCAGCAGCTTGGGCGGGACTGATTCTGGGGCCAACGTCCTGACTTTC	CASSLGGTDSGANVLTF
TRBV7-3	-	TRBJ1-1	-	TGTGCCAGCAGCTTTAAGACAGGACCGAACACTGAAGCTTTCTTT	CASSFKTGPNTEAFF
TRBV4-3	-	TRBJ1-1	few	TGCGCCAGCAGCCAAGATAGGACATCCCGTATAGAAGCTTTCTTT	CASSQDRTSRIEAFF
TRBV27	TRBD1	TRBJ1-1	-	TGTGCCAGCAGCCAACAGGGGGCTACTGAAGCTTTCTTT	CASSQQGATEAFF
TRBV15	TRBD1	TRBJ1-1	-	TGTGCCACCAGCAGAGAACAGGGGGCCACTGAAGCTTTCTTT	CATSREQGATEAFF
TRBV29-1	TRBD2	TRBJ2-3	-	TGCAGCGTTGGCCCTACTAGCGGATCCACAGATACGCAGTATTTT	CSVGPTSGSTDTQYF
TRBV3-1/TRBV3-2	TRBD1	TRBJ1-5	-	TGTGCCAGCAGCGGCGGGACAGTGAATCAGCCCCAGCATTTT	CASSGGTVNQPQHF
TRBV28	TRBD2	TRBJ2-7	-	TGTGCCAGCAGTTTATCCGCCGGGACTAGCGCTAACTACGAGCAGTACTTC	CASSLSAGTSANYEQYF
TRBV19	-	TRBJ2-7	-	TGTGCCAGTAGTATATTTGGAGGGAAAGACTCCTACGAGCAGTACTTC	CASSIFGGKDSYEQYF
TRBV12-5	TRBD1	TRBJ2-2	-	TGTGCTAGTGGCATCGACCCAGGGACAGGGTCGGGCGGGGAGCTGTTTTTT	CASGIDPGTGSGGELFF